The rows below give T cell receptor beta chains drawn from one sample of a study of prognosis after radiotherapy for stage I lung cancer. Each CDR3 protein gets one entry after TCRdb re-called the multiplex PCR reads with MiXCR. The table records 15,000 to 20,000 distinct CDR3 sequences, around 32% of them present only once. Specimen: PBMCs, collected before or after stereotactic body radiation therapy (not recorded which). The receptor set was obtained from a donor aged 50 or older with non-small cell lung cancer. Each CDR3 is given with its conserved first and last residue. Each record gives: clone size, D gene, J gene, V gene, CDR3 DNA, CDR3 protein. The D gene is left open where the match is weak. For some rows the clone size is stated as once, few or many, or as a class when expanded; others skip it.

many TRBD1 TRBJ1-6 TRBV28 TGTGCCAGCAGTTGGGGACAGGGAAGACAAGAATCACCCCTCCACTTT CASSWGQGRQESPLHF
many NA TRBJ2-1 TRBV6-1 TGTGCCAGCAGCCCACAGGGTCGCTCCTACAATGAGCAGTTCTTC CASSPQGRSYNEQFF
NA NA TRBJ2-7 TRBV3-1 TGTGCCAGCAGCCATTATGGGCTGCCCTACGAGCAGTACTTC CASSHYGLPYEQYF
many TRBD1 TRBJ1-3 TRBV20-1 TGCAGTGCTAGAGCCTCGTTCAGGGGGGCCAACTCTGGAAACACCATATATTTT CSARASFRGANSGNTIYF
many NA TRBJ1-5 TRBV2 TGTGCCAGCAGCCGGACAGTTCAGAGCAATCAGCCCCAGCATTTT CASSRTVQSNQPQHF
medium-sized NA TRBJ2-6 TRBV12-3/TRBV12-4 TGTGCCAGCACCGGCTCTGGGGCCAACGTCCTGACTTTC CASTGSGANVLTF
NA NA TRBJ2-5 TRBV7-2 TGTGCCAGCAGCTTAGGAGGGACATTGTCAGAGACCCAGTACTTC CASSLGGTLSETQYF
many TRBD1 TRBJ2-5 TRBV6-5 TGTGCCAGCAGTTACGCGGACAGGGGGCTGGGGACCCAGTACTTC CASSYADRGLGTQYF
many NA TRBJ1-1 TRBV11-3 TGTGCCAGCAGCCCAAGCAGGGGTAGTACTGAAGCTTTCTTT CASSPSRGSTEAFF
many NA TRBJ2-7 TRBV12-3/TRBV12-4 TGTGCCAGCAGTCCTCCGGGACTGATTCCCCTCTACGAGCAGTACTTC CASSPPGLIPLYEQYF
many NA TRBJ2-3 TRBV29-1 TGCAGCGTTGAAAGAACGACTAGCACAGATACGCAGTATTTT CSVERTTSTDTQYF
many NA TRBJ1-5 TRBV6-1 TGTGCCAGCAGTCAAAATCCGCGTAGCAATCAGCCCCAGCATTTT CASSQNPRSNQPQHF
many NA TRBJ2-7 TRBV6-1 TGTGCCAGCATGAAGGGGCTATCCTCCTACGAGCAGTACTTC CASMKGLSSYEQYF
many NA TRBJ2-3 TRBV5-1 TGCGCCAGCAGCAGGGAGGGGGGAGATACGCAGTATTTT CASSREGGDTQYF
many NA TRBJ1-2 TRBV7-2 TGTGCCAGCAGTCCTGGTAGTGGCTACACCTTC CASSPGSGYTF
medium-sized TRBD2 TRBJ2-2 TRBV20-1 TGCAGTGCACCCAGCGGGAGGGCCACCGGGGAGCTGTTTTTT CSAPSGRATGELFF
many NA TRBJ1-4 TRBV30 TGTGCCTGGAGTGAAACCGGGTTTCATGAAAAACTGTTTTTT CAWSETGFHEKLFF
many NA TRBJ2-1 TRBV2 TGTGCCAGCAGTGAAGTACACGAGCAGTTCTTC CASSEVHEQFF
NA TRBD2 TRBJ2-7 TRBV28 TGTTCCAGCAGTTCTAGCGGGGGCGTGGGTGCCTACGAGCAGTACTTC CSSSSSGGVGAYEQYF
many NA TRBJ1-2 TRBV5-4 TGTGCCAGCAGCTTTAGACAGGTCCAGGGCTACACCTTC CASSFRQVQGYTF
many TRBD2 TRBJ2-7 TRBV7-8 TGTGCCAGCAGCTTTTGGGGGACTAGCGGGAAAGACGAGCAGTACTTC CASSFWGTSGKDEQYF
many NA TRBJ2-4 TRBV7-2 TGTGCCAGCAGCTTAATTCCCGGCGTTCACAAAAACATTCAGTACTTC CASSLIPGVHKNIQYF
many TRBD1 TRBJ2-7 TRBV6-1 TGTGCCAGCAGTAGACAGGGCTACGAGCAGTACTTC CASSRQGYEQYF
many TRBD2 TRBJ2-3 TRBV24-1 TGTGCCACCAGTGACACGACTAGCGGGAAAGTGGGAGATACGCAGTATTTT CATSDTTSGKVGDTQYF
many NA TRBJ2-7 TRBV28 TGTGCCAGCAGTTTAACTGGGAGCTACGAGCAGTACTTC CASSLTGSYEQYF
NA TRBD2 TRBJ2-7 TRBV12-3/TRBV12-4 TGTGCCAGCAGTCCAGACCTAGGGACTAGCGGGAGGTCCTACGAGCAGTACTTC CASSPDLGTSGRSYEQYF
NA TRBD2 TRBJ2-1 TRBV7-2 TGTGCCAGCAGAGATCGGCTAGCGGGAGGGAACCATGAGCAGTTCTTC CASRDRLAGGNHEQFF
many NA TRBJ1-3 TRBV4-3 TGCGCCAGCAGCCAAGCGGGTTTCGGTGGAAACACCATATATTTT CASSQAGFGGNTIYF
NA NA TRBJ2-6 TRBV6-5 TGTGCCAGCAGTTACACCATGGGCTTTGGGGCCAACTTCCTGACTTTC CASSYTMGFGANFLTF
many NA TRBJ2-1 TRBV19 TGTGCCAGTAGCCCGGGGCCCCTAAATGAGCAGTTCTTC CASSPGPLNEQFF
NA NA TRBJ2-1 TRBV20-1 TGCAGCTCCCCGGGAGCCCCCTACAATGAGCAGTTCTTC CSSPGAPYNEQFF
many NA TRBJ1-2 TRBV12-3/TRBV12-4 TGTGCCAGCAACTTGGGACCGATTGGGTCGTTTGACTATGGCTACACCTTC CASNLGPIGSFDYGYTF
NA TRBD1 TRBJ1-1 TRBV9 TGTGCCAGCAGCGGGGGGACAGGGGGCTTAACTTTCTTT CASSGGTGGLTFF
many NA TRBJ2-4 TRBV5-1 TGCGCCAGCAGCTTAGGCATAGCCAAAAACATTCAGTACTTC CASSLGIAKNIQYF
many NA TRBJ2-1 TRBV3-1 TGTGCCAGCAGCCAAGGTCTAGCATCCTACAATGAGCAGTTCTTC CASSQGLASYNEQFF
many TRBD1 TRBJ1-1 TRBV20-1 TGCAGTGAATCGACAGGGCTCACTGAAGCTTTCTTT CSESTGLTEAFF